This T cell receptor (beta chain) was observed in a study of T cells after yellow fever vaccination. Study findings and constraints: CD4 and CD8 compartments shared a small share of clonotypes, likely from convergent recombination. Although the secondary response was weaker, it peaked faster, at day 5 versus 15.

MiXCR, applied by TCRdb to the 5' RACE reads, yields one record per CDR3 protein. The sample shows approximately 150,000 distinct CDR3 sequences, 7.7% of them seen only once. This CDR3 spans 13 amino acids. V dropped 11 bases and J dropped 3 bases, with 15 bases sitting between them. CDR1 and CDR2 (germline): SGHTA, FQGNSA. There are many counts of this clonotype. What it recognizes is unknown. This chain joins TRBV7-2 and TRBJ2-3, with D possibly matching TRBD2 (5 bases). This specimen consisted of CD4+ T cells sorted from PBMCs, obtained 5 days after the yellow fever booster vaccination. This receptor was taken from a man aged 25 to 40 who received the YFV17D yellow fever vaccine. CDR3 residues: CASTRGSTDTQYF. Here the CDR3 DNA reads TGTGCCTCTACCCGGGGTAGTACAGATACGCAGTATTTT.